This T cell receptor beta chain was recovered during a study of blood T cell repertoires in COVID-19. Overall study: Sources were T cells, B-cell-depleted T cells, or PBMCs; the material itself was cDNA or gDNA.

Clones were read by immunoSEQ multiplex PCR, and TCRdb kept only the in-frame ones, dropping some. The sample records approximately 140,000 clones, about four fifths being singletons. This clone was observed once. The CDR3 totals 15 residues. Germline-derived CDR1 and CDR2 are LGHNA and YSLEER. Trimming stripped 0 bases from V and 8 bases from J, with 14 bases between. Sequenced sample: peripheral blood. The TCR sequence derives from a human donor in a cohort sampled during active COVID-19. The chain employs TRBV4-3 and TRBJ2-1; tentatively, D is TRBD1 (5 bases). CDR3 DNA: TGCGCCAGCAGCCAAGATCAGGGTAGCCCCTATGAGCAGTTCTTC. Amino acid sequence: CASSQDQGSPYEQFF.